This is a list of T cell receptor beta chains from one sample in a study of shared clonotypes between healthy human individuals. TCRdb's copy holds only in-frame clones and misses some; the assay was immunoSEQ multiplex PCR. Of about 2.2 million clones in the sample, around 93% were seen once. Sequenced sample: naive CD8+ T cells from PBMCs. All receptors come from a man aged 18-30 years in good health. Some clones in this sample may be carry-over from other donors' samples. The CDR3 runs from the conserved cysteine through the conserved F or W. Each record gives: J gene, clone size, V gene, CDR3 length, D gene, CDR3 protein, CDR3 DNA. D genes are given only for firm matches. Clone size is stated in some rows and not others, as once, few, many or a class when expanded.

J gene: TRBJ1-2
clone size: -
V gene: TRBV27
CDR3 length: 14
D gene: TRBD1
CDR3 protein: CASSTRQGNYGYTF
CDR3 DNA: TGTGCCAGCAGTACACGACAGGGGAACTATGGCTACACCTTC

J gene: TRBJ2-7
clone size: -
V gene: TRBV7-6
CDR3 length: 14
D gene: -
CDR3 protein: CASSLGSSNYEQYF
CDR3 DNA: TGTGCCAGCAGCTTAGGGTCCTCGAACTACGAGCAGTACTTC

J gene: TRBJ1-3
clone size: -
V gene: TRBV9
CDR3 length: 16
D gene: TRBD1
CDR3 protein: CASSTGTGASGNTIYF
CDR3 DNA: TGTGCCAGCAGTACCGGGACAGGGGCCTCTGGAAACACCATATATTTT

J gene: TRBJ2-7
clone size: -
V gene: TRBV27
CDR3 length: 15
D gene: TRBD2
CDR3 protein: CASSPRAGGAYEQYF
CDR3 DNA: TGTGCCAGCAGTCCCAGAGCGGGGGGGGCCTACGAGCAGTACTTC

J gene: TRBJ1-4
clone size: -
V gene: TRBV4-1
CDR3 length: 16
D gene: -
CDR3 protein: CASSQEAGATNEKLFF
CDR3 DNA: TGCGCCAGCAGCCAAGAGGCCGGAGCCACTAATGAAAAACTGTTTTTT

J gene: TRBJ2-5
clone size: -
V gene: TRBV12-5
CDR3 length: 12
D gene: -
CDR3 protein: CASAQQGETQYF
CDR3 DNA: TGTGCTAGTGCCCAACAGGGAGAGACCCAGTACTTC

J gene: TRBJ2-2
clone size: once
V gene: TRBV29-1
CDR3 length: 15
D gene: TRBD2
CDR3 protein: CSAKAGGANTGELFF
CDR3 DNA: TGCAGCGCAAAAGCGGGAGGAGCGAACACCGGGGAGCTGTTTTTT

J gene: TRBJ2-5
clone size: -
V gene: TRBV9
CDR3 length: 12
D gene: -
CDR3 protein: CASSVAEGTQYF
CDR3 DNA: TGTGCCAGCAGCGTGGCGGAGGGGACCCAGTACTTC

J gene: TRBJ2-7
clone size: -
V gene: TRBV19
CDR3 length: 13
D gene: TRBD2
CDR3 protein: CASSQDGGNEQYF
CDR3 DNA: TGTGCCAGTAGTCAGGACGGGGGGAACGAGCAGTACTTC

J gene: TRBJ2-1
clone size: -
V gene: TRBV4-1
CDR3 length: 15
D gene: -
CDR3 protein: CASSQDRGGGAIRFF
CDR3 DNA: TGCGCCAGCAGCCAAGATCGAGGAGGCGGGGCTATACGGTTCTTC

J gene: TRBJ2-3
clone size: once
V gene: TRBV5-1
CDR3 length: 16
D gene: -
CDR3 protein: CASSLARGGSTDTQYF
CDR3 DNA: TGCGCCAGCAGCTTGGCCCGAGGGGGTAGCACAGATACGCAGTATTTT

J gene: TRBJ2-2
clone size: once
V gene: TRBV4-1
CDR3 length: 15
D gene: TRBD1
CDR3 protein: CASSQEQGATGELFF
CDR3 DNA: TGCGCCAGCAGCCAGGAACAGGGGGCAACCGGGGAGCTGTTTTTT

J gene: TRBJ1-3
clone size: -
V gene: TRBV5-1
CDR3 length: 17
D gene: -
CDR3 protein: CASSLGRSPLSGNTIYF
CDR3 DNA: TGCGCCAGCAGCTTGGGCCGGAGCCCACTCTCTGGAAACACCATATATTTT

J gene: TRBJ2-6
clone size: -
V gene: TRBV27
CDR3 length: 18
D gene: -
CDR3 protein: CASSLISGGVSGANVLTF
CDR3 DNA: TGTGCCAGCAGTTTAATATCGGGGGGCGTTTCTGGGGCCAACGTCCTGACTTTC

J gene: TRBJ2-7
clone size: -
V gene: TRBV2
CDR3 length: 16
D gene: TRBD2
CDR3 protein: CASSPIATGGPDEQYF
CDR3 DNA: TGTGCCAGTTCTCCCATAGCTACGGGAGGGCCAGACGAGCAGTACTTC

J gene: TRBJ1-1
clone size: few
V gene: TRBV19
CDR3 length: 15
D gene: -
CDR3 protein: CASRIIAQSNTEAFF
CDR3 DNA: TGTGCCAGTAGGATTATCGCGCAATCGAACACTGAAGCTTTCTTT

J gene: TRBJ2-7
clone size: -
V gene: TRBV7-9
CDR3 length: 15
D gene: -
CDR3 protein: CASSPRDRFPYEQYF
CDR3 DNA: TGTGCCAGCAGCCCCCGCGACAGGTTCCCCTACGAGCAGTACTTC

J gene: TRBJ2-6
clone size: -
V gene: TRBV7-9
CDR3 length: 15
D gene: -
CDR3 protein: CASDSEEGGANVLTF
CDR3 DNA: TGTGCCAGCGACAGCGAGGAGGGAGGGGCCAACGTCCTGACTTTC

J gene: TRBJ2-1
clone size: -
V gene: TRBV2
CDR3 length: 16
D gene: -
CDR3 protein: CASSPKRSLYLHEQFF
CDR3 DNA: TGTGCCAGCAGCCCCAAGCGGAGCCTTTACCTGCATGAGCAGTTCTTC

J gene: TRBJ2-7
clone size: -
V gene: TRBV19
CDR3 length: 12
D gene: -
CDR3 protein: CASSPAGYEQYF
CDR3 DNA: TGTGCCAGTAGTCCAGCCGGCTACGAGCAGTACTTC